These 29 T cell receptor beta chains were all obtained from the same sample, sequenced in a study of T cells in Graves' hyperthyroidism and ophthalmopathy. TCR beta CDR3 regions were amplified from RNA. The HTBI primer set drove a first-round RT-PCR of the TCR CDR3. TCRdb used MiXCR to reprocess the multiplex PCR reads, holding one entry per CDR3 protein. The sample holds about 380,000 distinct CDR3 sequences, around 13% seen once. Sequenced: blood. The origin of the receptors is an older woman with Graves' hyperthyroidism.

This clonotype came up once. The chain joins TRBV12-3 or TRBV12-4 to TRBJ2-5; D is unresolved. V dropped 7 bases and J dropped 5 bases, with 11 bases sitting between them. The CDR3 is 12 amino acids. The CDR3, as DNA: TGTGCCAGCACCCGGACGGCTGAGACCCAGTACTTC. Protein: CASTRTAETQYF.

V and J are TRBV2 and TRBJ1-6; 9 bases are shared with TRBD1. Germline CDR1 is SNHLY and CDR2 is FYNNEI. The CDR3 extends over 17 amino acids. V trimming: 4 bases; J trimming: 0 bases; junction bases outside the gene matches: 4. The CDR3 region has the DNA TGTGCCAGCAGTGCCTGGGACAGGGTCTCCTATAATTCACCCCTCCACTTT. It yields the protein CASSAWDRVSYNSPLHF.

This clonotype was detected many times. The chain joins TRBV12-3 or TRBV12-4 to TRBJ1-5; D unclear. The CDR3 has 13 amino acids. V lost 2 bases and J 4 bases, leaving 6 bases between the germline ends. This CDR3 is CASSLLGNQPQHF. CDR3 bases: TGTGCCAGCAGTTTACTGGGGAATCAGCCCCAGCATTTT.

This clonotype was observed many times. The chain carries TRBV19 and TRBJ2-2; 9 positions agree with TRBD1. This CDR3 region has 16 residues. V dropped 9 bases and J dropped 5; count of bases not matched to a gene: 13. The germline gives CDR1 LNHDA, CDR2 SQIVND (reference sequence). CDR3: CASRPQGTGITGELFF. The CDR3 DNA reads TGTGCCAGCCGACCACAGGGGACAGGGATAACCGGGGAGCTGTTTTTT.

This chain uses TRBV7-6 with TRBJ1-5; tentative D call: TRBD1 (6 bases). Germline-derived CDR1 and CDR2 are SGHVS and FNYEAQ. Trimming shortened V by 7 bases and J by 6 bases, and 22 bases separated the two germline ends. The length of the CDR3 is 16 residues. Here the CDR3 DNA reads TGTGCCAGCAAACCCCGGGGAGGGGGAGGTGCTCAGCCCCAGCATTTT. This codes for CASKPRGGGGAQPQHF.

This clonotype was detected many times. The chain carries TRBV7-9 and TRBJ2-7, with TRBD2 matching over 9 bases. With V trimmed by 5 bases and J by 5 bases, 7 bases remained unmatched. Germline assignment: CDR1 SEHNR and CDR2 FQNEAQ (reference sequence). This CDR3 has 14 residues. CDR3 in DNA: TGTGCCAGCAGCCTCCCCGGGACTAGCAACGAGCAGTACTTC. Translating it yields CASSLPGTSNEQYF.

The V call is TRBV4-1, the J call TRBJ2-7; 7 bases are shared with TRBD2. CDR3 length: 16 residues. From germline, CDR1 is MGHRA and CDR2 YSYEKL. The J segment lost 6 bases and the V segment lost 4 bases, leaving 15 bases of the junction unmatched. CDR3 sequence reads: CASSPPPGFSGGEQYF. CDR3 coding DNA: TGCGCCAGCAGCCCCCCCCCGGGATTTTCGGGGGGCGAGCAGTACTTC.

This clonotype was seen a few times. This chain connects TRBV30 to TRBJ2-7, with a tentative D call TRBD2 (5 bases). V lost 4 bases, J lost 5 bases, and 21 bases lay in between. The germline CDR1 and CDR2 sequences are GTSNPN and SVGIG (reference sequence). This CDR3 comprises 15 residues. CDR3 loop: CAWTHSGRSYHEQYF. CDR3 nucleotides: TGTGCCTGGACTCATTCGGGGAGATCCTACCACGAGCAGTACTTC.

This clonotype has ten or more counts. V gene TRBV12-3 or TRBV12-4 combines with J gene TRBJ1-5; 7 nucleotides line up with TRBD1. This CDR3 contains 14 residues. The ends lost 5 bases at V and 7 bases at J; junction bases unmatched: 8. The CDR3 spells CASSIDRADQPQHF. The DNA for the CDR3 is TGTGCCAGCAGTATAGACAGGGCGGACCAGCCCCAGCATTTT.

This clonotype has just a few counts. The chain uses TRBV28 and TRBJ1-1; TRBD1 aligns across 7 bases. CDR3 size: 14 residues. The ends lost 6 bases at V and 6 bases at J; junction bases unmatched: 10. Germline CDR1 MDHEN, CDR2 SYDVKM. CDR3 sequence reads: CASRNQGEGAEAFF. The CDR3 DNA is TGTGCCAGCAGGAATCAGGGGGAGGGGGCTGAAGCTTTCTTT.

This sequence joins TRBV7-2 and TRBJ2-1, with D tentatively TRBD1 (6 bases). The CDR3 is 13 residues long. V lost 2 bases and J lost 6, with 8 bases in between. CDR1 SGHTA and CDR2 FQGNSA come from the germline V gene. The DNA of the CDR3 is TGTGCCAGCAGCTTAAACAGGGTCAATGAGCAGTTCTTC. As protein: CASSLNRVNEQFF.

There are a few counts of this clonotype. V and J are TRBV28 and TRBJ2-2; D not certain. Germline CDR1 and CDR2: MDHEN and SYDVKM. Trimming removed 8 bases at V and 3 bases at J, with 13 bases between. The length of the CDR3 is 14 residues. CDR3 sequence: CASSLSSDTGELFF. For the CDR3, the DNA is TGTGCCAGCTCCTTGTCCTCTGACACCGGGGAGCTGTTTTTT.

This clonotype was picked up many times. The chain links TRBV19 to TRBJ1-6; no firm D call. Germline V gene lookup returns CDR1 LNHDA and CDR2 SQIVND (reference sequence). The V and J ends lost 7 bases and 7 bases respectively, with 11 bases between them. The CDR3 covers 13 residues. The DNA of the CDR3 is TGTGCCAGTAACGGTTTTGGGAATTCACCCCTCCACTTT. Its translation: CASNGFGNSPLHF.

There are a few counts of this clonotype. The chain couples TRBV4-2 to TRBJ2-2, with D maybe TRBD1 (5 bases). Germline V gene lookup returns CDR1 LGHNA and CDR2 YNFKEQ. This CDR3 has 16 residues. The V gene lost 8 bases and the J gene lost 5 bases, with 21 bases spanning the gap. CDR3 nucleotide sequence: TGTGCCAGCCGTAAAGGGCAGGGCTTAAGGACCGGGGAGCTGTTTTTT. It specifies CASRKGQGLRTGELFF.

This clonotype was seen only a few times. This rearrangement joins TRBV6-1 to TRBJ1-1; D might be TRBD1 (5 bases). V lost 3 bases and J lost 0, with 14 bases in between. CDR1 and CDR2 (germline): MNHNS, SASEGT. The CDR3 runs to 16 residues. CDR3 DNA: TGTGCCAGCAGTGAGACCTGGGACGGTGTGAACACTGAAGCTTTCTTT. Translation gives CASSETWDGVNTEAFF.

This clonotype was observed a handful of times. This sequence joins TRBV5-1 and TRBJ2-2, with D unclear. Between the trimmed V and J ends, which lost 5 bases and 0 bases, there was a span of 8 bases. Looked up from germline, CDR1 is SGHRS and CDR2 is YFSETQ. The CDR3 loop spans 14 amino acids. The CDR3 protein is CASRFRTNTGELFF. CDR3 DNA sequence: TGCGCCAGCAGGTTTAGAACGAACACCGGGGAGCTGTTTTTT.

This clonotype was seen repeatedly, ten times or more. V gene TRBV7-2 combines with J gene TRBJ2-3; a weak D match, TRBD2 (6 bases). CDR1 and CDR2 from the germline V gene are SGHTA and FQGNSA. The CDR3 has 15 residues. Trimming pared 3 bases from V and 2 bases from J, leaving 12 bases between. CDR3 sequence: CASSLGGVLTDTQYF. CDR3 nucleotides: TGTGCCAGCAGCTTGGGCGGGGTCCTCACAGATACGCAGTATTTT.

This clonotype showed up many times. As DNA, the CDR3 is TGTGCCACTTCGACTAGCGGGAGCGATGAGCAGTTCTTC. This encodes CATSTSGSDEQFF. The chain recombines TRBV24-1 with TRBJ2-1; 12 bases agree with TRBD2. Germline CDR1 reads KGHDR; CDR2 reads SFDVKD. The CDR3 consists of 13 residues. V was clipped by 10 bases and J by 8 bases; unmatched bases: 5.

In this sample, this clonotype turned up many times. The gene calls are TRBV29-1 and TRBJ2-1, with D possibly TRBD2 on 6 matching bases. CDR1 is SQVTM and CDR2 is ANQGSEA in the germline V gene. V lost 7 bases to trimming and J lost 6 bases, with 19 bases between them. There are 14 residues in the CDR3. CDR3 protein: CSAMDLATSNEQFF. The CDR3 bases are TGCAGCGCAATGGACCTAGCGACATCCAATGAGCAGTTCTTC.

In its sample, this clonotype was seen a few times. The rearrangement links TRBV7-9 to TRBJ2-7; weak D call: TRBD1 (7 bases). Per germline, CDR1 SEHNR and CDR2 FQNEAQ (reference sequence). This CDR3 is 14 amino acids long. V gave up 5 bases and J gave up 2 bases, with 13 bases separating them. CDR3 DNA: TGTGCCAGCAGCGGGGGGACAGCTGCCTACGAGCAGTACTTC. It is translated as CASSGGTAAYEQYF.

This clonotype was observed many times. The chain is built from TRBV5-1 and TRBJ1-5; 7 nucleotides match TRBD1. V lost 4 bases, J lost 6 bases, and 7 bases stayed unmatched. Germline loops: CDR1 SGHRS, CDR2 YFSETQ. The CDR3 totals 14 residues. Written as DNA, the CDR3 is TGCGCCAGCAGCGTTAGACAGGGAGGTCAGCCCCAGCATTTT. Translated: CASSVRQGGQPQHF.

This clonotype was seen ten or more times. The rearrangement joins TRBV19 to TRBJ1-1; TRBD1 agrees at 8 bases. The CDR3 spans 16 residues. Germline V gene data show CDR1 as LNHDA and CDR2 as SQIVND (reference sequence). With V trimmed by 4 bases and J by 1 base, 8 bases remained unmatched. The CDR3 sequence is CASSKRLGQGNTEAFF. DNA of the CDR3: TGTGCCAGTAGTAAGCGGTTAGGACAGGGGAACACTGAAGCTTTCTTT.

This clonotype has at least ten counts. This chain connects TRBV5-5 to TRBJ1-5, with a weak D call TRBD1 (5 bases). The V gene's germline CDR1 is SGHKS and CDR2 YYEKEE (reference sequence). The length of the CDR3 is 13 residues. V was cut by 4 bases and J by 7 bases, with 12 bases left in between. The CDR3 bases are TGTGCCAGCAGCCATCGGGACCTGCAGCCCCAGCATTTT. It is translated as CASSHRDLQPQHF.

In its sample, this clonotype was seen a few times. This CDR3 is CASSRRQGPDIQYF. The CDR3, as DNA: TGTGCCAGCAGCAGGCGACAGGGTCCGGACATTCAGTACTTC. V and J are TRBV3-1 and TRBJ2-4; TRBD1 matches at 7 bases. The CDR3 runs 14 residues. CDR1 and CDR2 (germline): LGHDT, YNNKEL (reference sequence). V lost 5 bases, J lost 8 bases, and 9 bases stayed unmatched. The full variable domain, completed using reference TRBV3-1 and TRBJ2-4, is DTAVSQTPKYLVTQMGNDKSIKCEQNLGHDTMYWYKQDSKKFLKIMFSYNNKELIINETVPNRFSPKSPDKAHLNLHINSLELGDSAVYFCASSRRQGPDIQYFGAGTRLSVL.

Many counts were recorded for this clonotype. The J gene is TRBJ2-3, the V gene TRBV7-9; D gene ambiguous. V was pared by 2 bases and J by 0 bases, with 6 bases between. The CDR3 has 14 residues. CDR1 and CDR2 (germline): SEHNR, FQNEAQ (reference sequence). The CDR3 coding sequence is TGTGCCAGCAGCTTACCCATCAGCACAGATACGCAGTATTTT. Encoded protein: CASSLPISTDTQYF.

This clonotype was counted only a few times. The chain couples TRBV7-8 to TRBJ2-7; weak D call: TRBD2 (6 bases). CDR3 size: 12 residues. Germline V gene lookup returns CDR1 SGHVS and CDR2 FQNEAQ. V dropped 5 bases and J dropped 4 bases, with 9 bases sitting between them. In DNA, the CDR3 is TGTGCCAGCAGCACGGACTATTACGAGCAGTACTTC. Its protein product is CASSTDYYEQYF.

This clonotype was picked up a small number of times. The chain links TRBV5-4 to TRBJ2-1; unclear D gene. V was clipped by 4 bases and J by 5 bases, with 10 bases between them. This CDR3 region has 13 residues. Germline V lookup: CDR1 SGHNT, CDR2 YYREEE (reference sequence). The CDR3 here is CASSIPPNNEQFF. The CDR3 nucleotides are TGTGCCAGCAGCATCCCCCCGAACAATGAGCAGTTCTTC.

This chain joins TRBV11-2 and TRBJ2-6, with 8 bases matching TRBD1. Germline V lookup: CDR1 SGHAT, CDR2 FQNNGV. V lost 4 bases, J lost 6 bases, and 8 bases stayed unmatched. The CDR3 is 16 amino acids. The DNA of the CDR3 is TGTGCCAGCAGCTCCAAGACAGGGGCTGAGGCCAACGTCCTGACTTTC. Amino acid sequence: CASSSKTGAEANVLTF.

This clonotype was counted ten times or more. Here the CDR3 reads CASSSLGQGAYEQYF. The CDR3, as DNA: TGTGCCAGCAGTTCCTTAGGACAGGGGGCTTACGAGCAGTACTTC. V and J are TRBV2 and TRBJ2-7, with TRBD1 matching over 11 bases. The CDR3 runs to 15 residues. Trimming at V came to 5 bases and at J to 4 bases, leaving 7 bases not matched to a gene. Germline V gene sequence: CDR1 SNHLY, CDR2 FYNNEI.